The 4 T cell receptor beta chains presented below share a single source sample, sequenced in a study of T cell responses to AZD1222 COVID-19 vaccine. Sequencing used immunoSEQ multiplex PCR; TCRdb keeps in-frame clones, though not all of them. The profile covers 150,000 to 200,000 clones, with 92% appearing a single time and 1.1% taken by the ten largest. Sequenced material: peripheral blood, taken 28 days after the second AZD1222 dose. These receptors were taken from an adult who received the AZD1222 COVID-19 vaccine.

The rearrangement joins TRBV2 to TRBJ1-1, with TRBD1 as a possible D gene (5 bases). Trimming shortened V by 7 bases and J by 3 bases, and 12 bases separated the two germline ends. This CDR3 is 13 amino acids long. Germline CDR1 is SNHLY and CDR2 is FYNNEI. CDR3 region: CASKWGWDTEAFF. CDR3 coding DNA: TGTGCCAGCAAGTGGGGGTGGGACACTGAAGCTTTCTTT.

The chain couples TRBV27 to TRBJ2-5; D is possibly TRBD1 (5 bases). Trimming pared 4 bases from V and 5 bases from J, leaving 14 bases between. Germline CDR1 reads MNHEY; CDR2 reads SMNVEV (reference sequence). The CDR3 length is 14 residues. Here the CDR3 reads CASSYQGRQETQYF. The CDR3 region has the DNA TGTGCCAGCAGTTATCAGGGAAGGCAGGAGACCCAGTACTTC.

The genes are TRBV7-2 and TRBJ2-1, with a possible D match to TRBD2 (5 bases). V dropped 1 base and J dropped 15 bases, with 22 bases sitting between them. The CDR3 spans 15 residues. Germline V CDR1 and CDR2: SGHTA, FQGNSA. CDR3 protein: CASSLDHTMTEGRFF. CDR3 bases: TGTGCCAGCAGCTTAGACCACACTATGACCGAGGGTCGGTTCTTC.

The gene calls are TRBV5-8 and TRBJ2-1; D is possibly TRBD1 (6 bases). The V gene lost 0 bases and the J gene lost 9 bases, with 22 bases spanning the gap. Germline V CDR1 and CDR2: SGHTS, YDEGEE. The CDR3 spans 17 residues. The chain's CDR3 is CASSLDRQDSSYGEQFF. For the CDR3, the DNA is TGTGCCAGCAGCTTGGATAGACAGGATTCCTCCTACGGTGAGCAGTTCTTC.